This section outlines one T cell receptor (beta chain) sequence together with its context. Its antigen is as yet unknown. The germline gives CDR1 MNHNY, CDR2 SVGAGI (reference sequence). CDR3 length equals 16 residues. V lost 4 bases and J lost 5; bases outside the gene matches: 14. This sample stems from a study of T cell responses to AZD1222 COVID-19 vaccine. General observations from the study: Clonal diversity was possibly underestimated; the donors were predominantly white British and more often female.

Sequenced by immunoSEQ multiplex PCR; TCRdb stores in-frame clones only, minus some. In the table there are some 130,000 clones, 88% of which are singletons. Here the sequenced sample was peripheral blood, taken on day 0 of AZD1222 vaccination. The origin of this receptor is an adult in good health. The chain uses TRBV6-6 and TRBJ2-7; 7 positions agree with TRBD2. The CDR3 sequence: CASSSPGRVATHEQYF. DNA for the CDR3: TGTGCCAGCAGTTCCCCGGGGAGGGTAGCTACCCACGAGCAGTACTTC.